The next 21 T cell receptor beta chains were all read from a single sample in a study of blood T cell repertoires in COVID-19. The table came from immunoSEQ multiplex PCR; TCRdb's copy has only in-frame clones and leaves some out. Here the sample spans 100,000 to 150,000 clones, around 70% being singletons. The sequenced material came from peripheral blood. These receptors originate from a man aged 60 to 75 with acute or convalescent COVID-19.

The chain recombines TRBV10-3 with TRBJ2-7, with 12 positions matching TRBD2. Germline V gives CDR1 ENHRY, CDR2 SYGVKD. The length of the CDR3 is 16 residues. Trimming at V came to 0 bases and at J to 7 bases, leaving 7 bases not matched to a gene. The CDR3 nucleotides read TGTGCCATCAGTGAGTCGGCTAGCGGGGGGGCTAATGAGCAGTACTTC. Its translation: CAISESASGGANEQYF.

The chain recombines TRBV6-6 with TRBJ2-1; D perhaps matches TRBD2 (6 bases). V gave up 6 bases and J gave up 10 bases, with 13 bases separating them. The CDR3 extends over 12 amino acids. Germline V gives CDR1 MNHNY, CDR2 SVGAGI (reference sequence). This CDR3 is CASSRSGFEQFF. The CDR3 nucleotides read TGTGCCAGCAGCCGTAGCGGATTCGAGCAGTTCTTC.

This clone was found once. CDR3 sequence: CASSPGRTSLNNEQFF. The CDR3 nucleotides read TGTGCCAGCAGCCCGGGCAGGACTAGCTTGAACAATGAGCAGTTCTTC. V usage is TRBV5-4 and J usage is TRBJ2-1; TRBD2 aligns across 8 bases. The CDR3 has 16 residues. Germline-derived CDR1 and CDR2 are SGHNT and YYREEE (reference sequence). Losses at the gene ends were 4 bases for V and 5 bases for J; bases not matched to a gene: 11.

V is TRBV7-8 and J is TRBJ1-1; a weak D match, TRBD1 (6 bases). From germline, CDR1 is SGHVS and CDR2 FQNEAQ. V was pared by 1 base and J by 4 bases, with 13 bases between. This CDR3 region has 15 residues. CDR3 protein: CASSLVSRGGTEAFF. CDR3 coding DNA: TGTGCCAGCAGCTTAGTTAGCAGGGGCGGCACTGAAGCTTTCTTT. Drawing the rest from reference TRBV7-8 and TRBJ1-1, the complete variable domain is GAGVSQSPRYKVAKRGQDVALRCDPISGHVSLFWYQQALGQGPEFLTYFQNEAQLDKSGLPSDRFFAERPEGSVSTLKIQRTQQEDSAVYLCASSLVSRGGTEAFFGQGTRLTVV.

The genes are TRBV2 and TRBJ1-1; no definite D call. This CDR3 spans 13 amino acids. The ends were cut back, 8 bases at V and 0 bases at J, with 10 bases in the middle. Germline lookup yields CDR1 SNHLY and CDR2 FYNNEI. The CDR3 spells CASGRTVNTEAFF. The CDR3 DNA reads as TGTGCCAGCGGGCGAACAGTGAACACTGAAGCTTTCTTT.

The rearrangement uses TRBV18 and TRBJ1-2; D is perhaps TRBD1 (5 bases). The germline V gene has CDR1 KGHSH and CDR2 LQKENI. Trimming removed 5 bases at V and 8 bases at J, with 15 bases between. The CDR3 length is 13 residues. The CDR3 region has the DNA TGTGCCAGCTCAGCTTCCCAGGGTCGAGGCTACACCTTC. As protein: CASSASQGRGYTF.

This sequence joins TRBV9 and TRBJ2-2; D perhaps matches TRBD1 (5 bases). The length of the CDR3 is 15 residues. The V gene's germline CDR1 is SGDLS and CDR2 YYNGEE. The V gene lost 4 bases and the J gene lost 1 base, with 11 bases spanning the gap. The DNA of the CDR3 is TGTGCCAGCAGCACACTGGGGCGGAACACCGGGGAGCTGTTTTTT. As protein: CASSTLGRNTGELFF.

The J gene is TRBJ2-3, the V gene TRBV18, with TRBD2 matching over 7 bases. The CDR3 has 15 residues. Germline CDR1 reads KGHSH; CDR2 reads LQKENI. The V gene end was trimmed by 6 bases and the J gene end by 0 bases; junction bases not matched to a gene: 6. The CDR3 nucleotides are TGTGCCAGCTCGGGTCTAGCGGCTAGCACAGATACGCAGTATTTT. Protein: CASSGLAASTDTQYF.

V usage is TRBV11-2 and J usage is TRBJ1-2; 8 positions match TRBD1. Germline V gives CDR1 SGHAT, CDR2 FQNNGV. J lost 4 bases, V lost 5 bases, and 12 bases had no gene match. The CDR3 totals 16 residues. Here the CDR3 DNA reads TGTGCCAGCAGCCCACAACAGGGGGGGAACGGCTATGGCTACACCTTC. Residues: CASSPQQGGNGYGYTF.

A remark on this clone: The sample has other DNA sequences that encode this CDR3 too. V is TRBV9 and J is TRBJ1-1; D call uncertain. CDR1 and CDR2 (germline): SGDLS, YYNGEE. Trimming removed 0 bases from V and 1 base from J, with 4 bases in between. The CDR3 contains 13 residues. Written as DNA, the CDR3 is TGTGCCAGCAGCGTAGCGCGGAACACTGAAGCTTTCTTT. It encodes CASSVARNTEAFF.

This clone was seen only once. The chain is built from TRBV30 and TRBJ1-2, with 11 bases identical to TRBD1. The CDR3 has 15 residues. J was trimmed by 7 bases and V by 3 bases; bases with no gene match: 10. CDR1 and CDR2 (germline): GTSNPN, SVGIG (reference sequence). The CDR3 spells CAWSLHGQGAFGYTF. The CDR3 DNA follows: TGTGCCTGGAGCCTCCACGGACAGGGGGCGTTTGGCTACACCTTC.

The J gene is TRBJ1-2, the V gene TRBV6-6, with D possibly TRBD1 on 6 matching bases. The germline CDR1 and CDR2 sequences are MNHNY and SVGAGI (reference sequence). V gave up 0 bases and J gave up 6 bases, with 11 bases separating them. This CDR3 has 14 amino acids. The CDR3: CASSYSDRNDGYTF. The CDR3 nucleotides are TGTGCCAGCAGTTACTCAGACAGGAACGATGGCTACACCTTC.

The chain uses TRBV2 and TRBJ2-7; D unresolved. The CDR3 contains 11 residues. Germline loops: CDR1 SNHLY, CDR2 FYNNEI. Deletions cut 2 bases from V and 6 bases from J, with 5 bases between. CDR3 in DNA: TGTGCCAGCAGTGAACCCCGCGAGCAGTACTTC. It yields the protein CASSEPREQYF.

V usage is TRBV30 and J usage is TRBJ1-1; unclear D gene. The germline V and J ends were trimmed by 3 bases and 5 bases, with 13 bases remaining between them. The CDR3 covers 13 residues. Germline CDR1 GTSNPN, CDR2 SVGIG (reference sequence). Here the CDR3 DNA reads TGTGCCTGGAGGGTTGGTAGGAGGACTGAAGCTTTCTTT. Translated: CAWRVGRRTEAFF.

The gene calls are TRBV27 and TRBJ2-7, with TRBD2 matching 9 bases. The germline V gene has CDR1 MNHEY and CDR2 SMNVEV (reference sequence). Trimming cost V 5 bases and J 6 bases; bases outside gene matches: 14. The CDR3 runs to 16 residues. The CDR3 sequence is CASSAKPSGTRGEQYF. The CDR3 nucleotides read TGTGCCAGCAGTGCCAAGCCTAGCGGGACAAGAGGCGAGCAGTACTTC.

V and J are TRBV5-1 and TRBJ1-2; TRBD1 agrees at 12 bases. V dropped 4 bases and J dropped 8; count of bases not matched to a gene: 6. CDR3 length: 14 residues. Germline V CDR1 and CDR2: SGHRS, YFSETQ. CDR3: CASSPGQGALGYTF. The CDR3, as DNA: TGCGCCAGCAGCCCGGGACAGGGGGCGTTAGGCTACACCTTC. Looking up the rest from reference TRBV5-1 and TRBJ1-2 gives the full variable domain: KAGVTQTPRYLIKTRGQQVTLSCSPISGHRSVSWYQQTPGQGLQFLFEYFSETQRNKGNFPGRFSGRQFSNSRSEMNVSTLELGDSALYLCASSPGQGALGYTFGSGTRLTVV.

The rearrangement joins TRBV5-1 to TRBJ2-2; D remains unclear. The CDR3 loop spans 16 amino acids. Trimming removed 2 bases at V and 0 bases at J, with 11 bases between. CDR1 SGHRS and CDR2 YFSETQ come from the germline V gene. The CDR3: CASSFRTESNTGELFF. The DNA for the CDR3 is TGCGCCAGCAGCTTCCGAACAGAGTCGAACACCGGGGAGCTGTTTTTT.

V and J are TRBV2 and TRBJ2-4, with D perhaps TRBD1 (6 bases). Germline lookup yields CDR1 SNHLY and CDR2 FYNNEI. The V end was cut by 3 bases, the J end by 4 bases, with 7 bases between. The CDR3 is made up of 13 amino acids. The CDR3: CASSDTGKNIQYF. The DNA of the CDR3 is TGTGCCAGCAGTGACACAGGGAAAAACATTCAGTACTTC.

This clone was seen only a few times. The chain is built from TRBV2 and TRBJ1-1, with 9 bases aligning to TRBD1. The V gene end was trimmed by 9 bases and the J gene end by 4 bases; junction bases not matched to a gene: 6. The CDR3 loop spans 13 amino acids. The germline V gene encodes CDR1 SNHLY and CDR2 FYNNEI. Here the CDR3 reads CASTGTGLTEAFF. As DNA, the CDR3 is TGTGCCAGTACCGGGACAGGGCTCACTGAAGCTTTCTTT.

The rearrangement joins TRBV19 to TRBJ2-2; 7 nucleotides align to TRBD2. V lost 6 bases and J lost 6; bases outside the gene matches: 13. CDR3 length: 16 amino acids. CDR1 and CDR2 (germline): LNHDA, SQIVND (reference sequence). The CDR3 region has the DNA TGTGCCAGTAGAGACCGGGGGAGGGCGGGCCCCGGGGAGCTGTTTTTT. It translates to CASRDRGRAGPGELFF.

This clone was counted a single time. The genes are TRBV30 and TRBJ1-4; weak D call: TRBD1 (5 bases). Germline V gene sequence: CDR1 GTSNPN, CDR2 SVGIG (reference sequence). V was trimmed by 8 bases and J by 3 bases, leaving 16 bases between them. CDR3 length equals 14 residues. The CDR3 nucleotides read TGTGCCGGTCAAAGACAGTCCCCTAATGAAAAACTGTTTTTT. It specifies CAGQRQSPNEKLFF.